This passage covers 27 T cell receptor beta chains from one sample sequenced in a study of T cells expressing NK-cell markers. TCRdb reprocessed the 5' RACE reads, with one entry per CDR3 protein and no DNA. This table holds approximately 110,000 distinct CDR3 sequences. Sequenced input: blood T cells: a sorted CD56 or NKG2C T cell subset, CD4+ or CD8+ T cells, or bulk PBMC T cells (not recorded which). All receptors derive from a woman between 18 and 70 years old in good health.

The chain is built from TRBV6-1 and TRBJ2-2; the D call from TCRdb, TRBD1, cannot be confirmed without DNA. CDR3 size: 15 residues. Germline V gives CDR1 MNHNS, CDR2 SASEGT. CDR3 amino acids: CASRGLGSNTGELFF.

The gene calls are TRBV7-8 and TRBJ2-1. Germline CDR1 is SGHVS and CDR2 is FQNEAQ. The CDR3 is made up of 12 amino acids. The CDR3 protein is CASSLGTNEQFF.

V usage is TRBV24-1 and J usage is TRBJ2-1. This CDR3 contains 13 residues. CDR1 and CDR2 (germline): KGHDR, SFDVKD. The CDR3 spells CATSDLGYNEQFF.

The chain links TRBV11-2 to TRBJ2-3; TCRdb names TRBD1, which stays unverified in the absence of DNA. This CDR3 is 15 amino acids long. Germline-derived CDR1 and CDR2 are SGHAT and FQNNGV. CDR3 amino acids: CASSLLLRDTDTQYF.

J is TRBJ2-7 and V is TRBV14; TCRdb indicates TRBD1, and absent DNA this call remains unverified. CDR3 length: 14 amino acids. Germline CDR1 reads SGHDN; CDR2 reads FVKESK. CDR3 region: CASSDPGTGYEQYF.

CDR3 residues: CASSSRGQGAGGYTF. The rearrangement joins TRBV7-9 to TRBJ1-2; without DNA, the TCRdb call of TRBD1 cannot be checked. Germline CDR1 SEHNR, CDR2 FQNEAQ (reference sequence). The length of the CDR3 is 15 residues.

This chain joins TRBV6-1 and TRBJ2-2; lacking DNA, the TRBD2 call made by TCRdb goes unchecked. The CDR3 is 18 residues long. Per germline, CDR1 MNHNS and CDR2 SASEGT. CDR3 protein: CASSEGLAGFASTGELFF.

The V gene is TRBV7-3, the J gene TRBJ2-3; as DNA is missing, the TRBD2 call by TCRdb cannot be tested. The CDR3 length is 16 residues. Germline V CDR1 and CDR2: SGHTA, FQGTGA. CDR3 sequence reads: CASSSGPGLAGDTQYF.

V and J are TRBV12-3 or TRBV12-4 and TRBJ1-2; TCRdb returns TRBD1, unconfirmable since there is no DNA. CDR3 size: 15 residues. The CDR3 region is CASSFGVGGNYGYTF.

The chain links TRBV12-3 or TRBV12-4 to TRBJ1-5; TCRdb calls TRBD1, which cannot be checked without DNA. The CDR3 contains 14 residues. CDR3 residues: CASSLTGVNQPQHF.

The chain links TRBV12-3 or TRBV12-4 to TRBJ2-7; TCRdb indicates TRBD2, and absent DNA this call remains unverified. The length of the CDR3 is 16 residues. CDR3 sequence reads: CASSFGKLAGVNEQYF.

J is TRBJ2-7 and V is TRBV7-2. Looked up from germline, CDR1 is SGHTA and CDR2 is FQGNSA. The CDR3 has 16 amino acids. The CDR3: CASSLLASGSSYEQYF. Complete variable domain (other parts from reference TRBV7-2 and TRBJ2-7): GAGVSQSPSNKVTEKGKDVELRCDPISGHTALYWYRQSLGQGLEFLIYFQGNSAPDKSGLPSDRFSAERTGGSVSTLTIQRTQQEDSAVYLCASSLLASGSSYEQYFGPGTRLTVT.

This chain connects TRBV28 to TRBJ2-1. The CDR3 runs 14 residues. Germline V gene data show CDR1 as MDHEN and CDR2 as SYDVKM. CDR3 residues: CASSFYNSPNEQFF.

The chain has TRBV12-3 or TRBV12-4 and TRBJ2-5; checking the TCRdb D call of TRBD2 is not possible without DNA. The CDR3 runs 16 residues. This CDR3 reads CASSLEGLGLQETQYF.

V gene TRBV7-2 combines with J gene TRBJ2-7; TCRdb's D call, TRBD2, is unchecked because there is no DNA. The CDR3 has 15 amino acids. CDR1 is SGHTA and CDR2 is FQGNSA in the germline V gene. The CDR3 sequence: CASSLTGGLSYEQYF.

The V and J genes are TRBV20-1 and TRBJ2-7; TCRdb indicates TRBD2, and absent DNA this call remains unverified. CDR3 length equals 14 residues. Germline-derived CDR1 and CDR2 are DFQATT and SNEGSKA (reference sequence). The CDR3 sequence is CSARLSGREYEQYF.

The chain employs TRBV12-3 or TRBV12-4 and TRBJ1-1; with no DNA, the TCRdb D assignment of TRBD1 cannot be verified. This CDR3 is built from 14 residues. The CDR3 sequence is CASSFFGGNTEAFF.

The V and J genes are TRBV4-3 and TRBJ2-7; without DNA, the TCRdb call of TRBD1 cannot be checked. Germline loops: CDR1 LGHNA, CDR2 YSLEER. This CDR3 spans 13 amino acids. CDR3: CASSQVQGNEQYF.

CDR3 amino acids: CASSVEPGGQETQYF. The chain links TRBV9 to TRBJ2-5; TCRdb lists TRBD1, though no DNA is available to test this call. The length of the CDR3 is 15 residues. Per germline, CDR1 SGDLS and CDR2 YYNGEE.

V and J are TRBV28 and TRBJ1-5; no DNA is available, so the TRBD1 call from TCRdb remains unchecked. The germline V gene has CDR1 MDHEN and CDR2 SYDVKM. The CDR3 totals 14 residues. The CDR3 region is CASSWRGSHQPQHF.

The chain links TRBV6-5 to TRBJ2-5; TCRdb's D call, TRBD2, is unchecked because there is no DNA. Germline loops: CDR1 MNHEY, CDR2 SVGAGI. The length of the CDR3 is 16 residues. This CDR3 reads CASSYWASGAGETQYF.

This rearrangement joins TRBV4-3 to TRBJ2-5; TCRdb lists TRBD2, though no DNA is available to test this call. The length of the CDR3 is 15 residues. Germline V gives CDR1 LGHNA, CDR2 YSLEER. This chain's CDR3 is CASSQERLAEETQYF.

V is TRBV19 and J is TRBJ2-1; absent DNA, TCRdb's TRBD2 call cannot be checked. CDR3 length: 13 amino acids. The germline V gene has CDR1 LNHDA and CDR2 SQIVND (reference sequence). The CDR3 loop reads CAIGLAGDSEQFF.

The chain has TRBV9 and TRBJ1-1; TCRdb returns TRBD1, unconfirmable since there is no DNA. This CDR3 region has 15 residues. CDR1 and CDR2 (germline): SGDLS, YYNGEE. The CDR3 loop is CASSGADRLNTEAFF.

The CDR3 here is CASSLVHTTGELFF. This sequence joins TRBV7-2 and TRBJ2-2. Germline CDR1 reads SGHTA; CDR2 reads FQGNSA. CDR3 length equals 14 residues.

The V gene is TRBV6-2 or TRBV6-3, the J gene TRBJ1-6; the TRBD1 assignment by TCRdb is unverifiable without DNA. Germline V gene lookup returns CDR1 MNHEY and CDR2 SVGEGT. The CDR3 extends over 18 amino acids. CDR3 sequence: CASTFRGIGSSYNSPLHF.

The V and J genes are TRBV4-1 and TRBJ1-1; TCRdb selects TRBD1, and the lack of DNA leaves this call unchecked. Germline CDR1 is MGHRA and CDR2 is YSYEKL. This CDR3 has 16 amino acids. The CDR3 sequence is CASSPYSGAPNTEAFF.